This entry describes one T cell receptor (beta chain). Antigen: not known. The sample belongs to a study of Graves' ophthalmopathy and Graves' hyperthyroidism. Per germline, CDR1 MNHNS and CDR2 SASEGT. Deletions cut 6 bases from V and 1 base from J, with 12 bases between. This CDR3 has 15 residues. Study conclusions and caveats: Sensitivity reached just under 90% and specificity about 81% for a 13-signature model separating ophthalmopathy from stable hyperthyroidism. The model's ophthalmopathy progression predictions had approximately 65% sensitivity and just under 75% specificity.

RNA served as the template for amplifying TCR beta CDR3 regions. HTBI-primed first-round RT-PCR preceded second-round multiplex PCR. TCRdb redid the calling of the multiplex PCR reads with MiXCR, one entry per CDR3 protein. In the table there are 620,000 or so distinct CDR3 sequences, about 20% of which are singletons. The rearrangement uses TRBV6-1 and TRBJ2-2; D not certain. The source is a woman under 30 with stable Graves' hyperthyroidism. Some clones in this sample may be carry-over from other donors' samples. Sequencing was carried out using peripheral blood. CDR3 amino acids: CASRFRVQNTGELFF. CDR3 coding DNA: TGTGCCAGCAGATTCCGGGTCCAGAACACCGGGGAGCTGTTTTTT.